These 7 T cell receptor beta chains were all obtained from the same sample, sequenced in a study of identical twins. A single record per CDR3 protein comes from TCRdb applying MiXCR to the 5' RACE reads. The repertoire holds around 490,000 distinct CDR3 sequences, with approximately 16% as singletons. This same sample was also part of a study on yellow fever vaccine responses in identical twins.

The material sequenced was CD4+ T cells sorted from blood. The receptors originated from a woman between 18 and 29 years old in good health.

The CDR3 DNA reads as TGTGCCAGCAGCCCCAGTCTGGGCCTGAACACTGAAGCTTTCTTT. Its translation: CASSPSLGLNTEAFF. The chain uses TRBV28 and TRBJ1-1; D gene unclear. The CDR3 is 15 residues long. Trimming stripped 6 bases from V and 0 bases from J, with 14 bases between. The germline gives CDR1 MDHEN, CDR2 SYDVKM.

The sample holds a few counts of this clonotype. The chain links TRBV6-5 to TRBJ2-2; 15 nucleotides line up with TRBD2. The CDR3 is made up of 18 amino acids. V gave up 2 bases and J gave up 6 bases; unmatched junction bases: 7. Germline CDR1 and CDR2: MNHEY and SVGAGI. CDR3: CASSYQPGLAGGSGELFF. CDR3 DNA: TGTGCCAGCAGTTACCAGCCGGGACTAGCGGGAGGATCCGGGGAGCTGTTTTTT.

This clonotype showed up many times. CDR3 bases: TGTGCCAGCAGCCAGGTACCACGCTCCTACAATGAGCAGTTCTTC. Translated, it gives CASSQVPRSYNEQFF. The chain employs TRBV6-1 and TRBJ2-1; D not certain. The CDR3 has 15 amino acids. Trimming took 6 bases from V and 0 from J, leaving 12 bases between them. The germline V gene has CDR1 MNHNS and CDR2 SASEGT.

The V call is TRBV15, the J call TRBJ1-1; D is undetermined. The CDR3 length is 15 residues. Trimming took off 3 bases at V and 5 bases at J, with 16 bases between the two ends. Germline CDR1 and CDR2: LNHNV and YYDKDF (reference sequence). CDR3 region: CATSSPRGSRTEAFF. The CDR3 region has the DNA TGTGCCACCAGCAGTCCGCGGGGTTCAAGGACTGAAGCTTTCTTT.

This rearrangement joins TRBV6-2 or TRBV6-3 to TRBJ1-3; unclear D gene. Germline V gives CDR1 MNHEY, CDR2 SVGEGT. This CDR3 has 21 residues. The ends were cut back, 5 bases at V and 0 bases at J, with 29 bases in the middle. CDR3 in amino acids: CASSPPRVGAIMFFSGNTIYF. The CDR3 DNA sequence: TGTGCCAGCAGTCCTCCGAGGGTAGGAGCCATTATGTTTTTCTCTGGAAACACCATATATTTT.

This clonotype has a handful of counts. This chain connects TRBV11-1 to TRBJ1-2; tentatively, D is TRBD1 (6 bases). The CDR3 spans 14 residues. CDR1 and CDR2 (germline): SGHAT, FQDESV (reference sequence). V lost 1 base and J 6 bases, leaving 12 bases between the germline ends. In nucleotides, the CDR3 is TGTGCCAGCAGCTTAGACTCAGGGGAGGATGGCTACACCTTC. It encodes CASSLDSGEDGYTF.

The gene calls are TRBV6-5 and TRBJ1-1; 8 bases match TRBD1. This CDR3 contains 13 residues. V was pared by 2 bases and J by 5 bases, with 1 base of the junction left unmatched. Germline CDR1 MNHEY, CDR2 SVGAGI. Written as DNA, the CDR3 is TGTGCCAGCAGTTACCGGACAGGGACTGAAGCTTTCTTT. Residues: CASSYRTGTEAFF.